This T cell receptor beta chain is from a study of T-cell memory formation after mild COVID-19. Study findings and constraints: Clones that got smaller from day 15 to 85 had even CD4/CD8, while clones growing later tipped toward CD4+.

Germline loops: CDR1 SNHLY, CDR2 FYNNEI. Trimming cost V 5 bases and J 5 bases, with 7 bases left between them. The CDR3 has 11 residues. This clonotype was counted a few times. Its antigen is unidentified. TCRdb passed the 5' RACE reads through MiXCR, listing each CDR3 protein once. The profile shows about 320,000 distinct CDR3 sequences, roughly 13% of them singletons. Material for sequencing was PBMCs or a T cell subset sorted from them (not recorded which). The TCR was taken from a man aged 18-30 years who had mild COVID-19 (a few samples of this study predate the infection). Cell type and time point are not known. V usage is TRBV2 and J usage is TRBJ2-7; D is ambiguous. This chain's CDR3 is CASSNRDEQYF. In nucleotides, the CDR3 is TGTGCCAGCAGTAATAGAGACGAGCAGTACTTC.